This T cell receptor beta chain was captured by sequencing in a study of CD8 T cells in Susac syndrome. A quantity of 0.5 to 1 ug RNA underwent reverse transcription using random hexamers. TCRdb re-analysed the immunoSEQ multiplex PCR reads in MiXCR, keeping a single row per CDR3 protein. The repertoire consists of 100,000 to 150,000 distinct CDR3 sequences, with around 75% occurring once and the leading ten covering approximately 0.51%. J lost 0 bases, V lost 1 base, and 9 bases had no gene match. CDR1 and CDR2 from the germline V gene are GTSNPN and SVGIG (reference sequence). The CDR3 has 16 amino acids.

What was sequenced was CD8+ T cells from PBMCs. The TCR comes from a human donor with multiple sclerosis. This chain connects TRBV30 to TRBJ2-7; the match to TRBD2 covers 7 bases. CDR3 sequence: CAWSGYPTGGSYEQYF. The CDR3 nucleotides are TGTGCCTGGAGTGGCTACCCAACGGGGGGCTCCTACGAGCAGTACTTC.